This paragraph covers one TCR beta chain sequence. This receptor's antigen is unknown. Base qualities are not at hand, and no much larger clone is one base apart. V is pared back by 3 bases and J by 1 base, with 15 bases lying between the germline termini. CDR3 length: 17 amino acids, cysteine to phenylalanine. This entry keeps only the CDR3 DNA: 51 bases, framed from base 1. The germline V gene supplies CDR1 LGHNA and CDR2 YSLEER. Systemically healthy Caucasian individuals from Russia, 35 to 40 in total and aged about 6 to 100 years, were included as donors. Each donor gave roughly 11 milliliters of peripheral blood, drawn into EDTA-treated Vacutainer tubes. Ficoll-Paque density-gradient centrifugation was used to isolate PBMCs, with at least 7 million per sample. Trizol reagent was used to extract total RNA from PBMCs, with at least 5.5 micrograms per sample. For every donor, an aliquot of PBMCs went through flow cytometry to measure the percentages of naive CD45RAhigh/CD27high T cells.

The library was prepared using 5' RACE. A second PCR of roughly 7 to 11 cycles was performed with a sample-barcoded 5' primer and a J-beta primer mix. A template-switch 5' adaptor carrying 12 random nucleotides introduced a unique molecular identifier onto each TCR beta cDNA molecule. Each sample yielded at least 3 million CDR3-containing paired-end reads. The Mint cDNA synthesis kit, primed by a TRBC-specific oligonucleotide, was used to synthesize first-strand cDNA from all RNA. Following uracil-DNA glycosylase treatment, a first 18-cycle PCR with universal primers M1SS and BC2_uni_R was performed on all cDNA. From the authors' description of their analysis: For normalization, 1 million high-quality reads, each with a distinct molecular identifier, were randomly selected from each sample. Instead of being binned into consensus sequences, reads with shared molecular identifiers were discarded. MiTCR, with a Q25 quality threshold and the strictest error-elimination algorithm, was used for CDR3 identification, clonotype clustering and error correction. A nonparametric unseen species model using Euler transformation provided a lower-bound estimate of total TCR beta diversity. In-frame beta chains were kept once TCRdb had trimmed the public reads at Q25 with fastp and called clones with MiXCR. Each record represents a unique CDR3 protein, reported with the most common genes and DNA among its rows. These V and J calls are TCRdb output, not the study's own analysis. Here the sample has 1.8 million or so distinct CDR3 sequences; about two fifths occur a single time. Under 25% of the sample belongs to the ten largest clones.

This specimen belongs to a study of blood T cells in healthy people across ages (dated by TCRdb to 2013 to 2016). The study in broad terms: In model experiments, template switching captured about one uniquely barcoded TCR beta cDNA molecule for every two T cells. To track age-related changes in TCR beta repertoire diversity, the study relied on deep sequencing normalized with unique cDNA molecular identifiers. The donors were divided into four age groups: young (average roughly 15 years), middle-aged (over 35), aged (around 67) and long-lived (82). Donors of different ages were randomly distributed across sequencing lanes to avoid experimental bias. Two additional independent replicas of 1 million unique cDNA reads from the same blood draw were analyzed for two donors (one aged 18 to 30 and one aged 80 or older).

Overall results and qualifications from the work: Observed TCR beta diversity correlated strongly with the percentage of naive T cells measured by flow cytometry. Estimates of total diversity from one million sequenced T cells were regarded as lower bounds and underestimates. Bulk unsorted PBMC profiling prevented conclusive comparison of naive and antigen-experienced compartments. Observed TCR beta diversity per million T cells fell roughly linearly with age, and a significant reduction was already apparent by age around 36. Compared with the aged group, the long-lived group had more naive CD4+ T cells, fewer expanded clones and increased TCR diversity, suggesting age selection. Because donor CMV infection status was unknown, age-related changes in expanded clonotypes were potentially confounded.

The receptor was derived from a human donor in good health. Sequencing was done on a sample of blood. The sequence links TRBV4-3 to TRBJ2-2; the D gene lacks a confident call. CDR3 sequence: CASSHSLMVVNTGELFF. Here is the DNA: TGCGCCAGCAGCCATTCCCTGATGGTAGTGAACACCGGGGAGCTGTTTTTT.